The clone carrying this T cell receptor beta chain is labeled medium-sized. Its antigen remains unknown. The data stem from a study of HIV-infected patients and healthy controls. No cell fractionation was done, so the repertoire covers all unsorted peripheral blood T cells. CDR3 length: 16 residues. Germline V CDR1 and CDR2: SEHNR, FQNEAQ (reference sequence). With 1 base clipped from V and 6 bases from J, the junction kept 3 bases outside the gene matches. Whole-study results and caveats: When repertoires were size-matched, rare events in HIV-infected data became overweighted.

Alpha and beta constant-region primers primed reverse transcription of approximately 500 ng RNA. Using multiplexing indices, alpha and beta chain libraries were generated apart by chain-specific third strand synthesis. TCRdb reprocessed the 5' RACE reads via MiXCR and lists one record per CDR3 protein. The table lists some 4,300 distinct CDR3 sequences, about an eighth of them singletons. The sequence was obtained from an adult with HIV infection. The chain uses TRBV7-9 and TRBJ2-3, with 14 bases that match TRBD2. Sequenced here: blood, sampled before antiretroviral therapy. The CDR3 spells CASSLGGTSGSDTQYF. In DNA, the CDR3 is TGTGCCAGCAGCTTAGGAGGGACTAGCGGGAGCGATACGCAGTATTTT.